This T cell receptor beta chain was obtained from a study of blood T cells in healthy people across ages. Using a J-beta primer mix together with a sample-barcoded 5' primer, a second PCR was run for about 6 to 12 cycles. The template-switch adaptor was a 5' adaptor with 12 random nucleotides. It tagged each cDNA molecule. One entry per CDR3 protein results from TCRdb running MiXCR on the 5' RACE reads. The table shows 650,000 to 800,000 distinct CDR3 sequences, with under 45% occurring only once. Trimming removed 6 bases at V and 6 bases at J, with 15 bases between. Germline assignment: CDR1 DFQATT and CDR2 SNEGSKA (reference sequence). The CDR3 spans 13 residues.

The TCR was taken from a man in his 60s in good health. This chain joins TRBV20-1 and TRBJ1-5; possible D gene TRBD1, 6 bases. Material for sequencing was blood. CDR3 region: CSATAGAPQPQHF. Written as DNA, the CDR3 is TGCAGTGCCACGGCAGGGGCCCCTCAGCCCCAGCATTTT.